The present T cell receptor (beta chain) was sequenced within a study of blood T cell repertoires in COVID-19. The V segment lost 3 bases and the J segment 0 bases; nucleotides outside the gene matches: 2. Germline assignment: CDR1 SGHTA and CDR2 FQGNSA. The CDR3 is 16 amino acids. The method was immunoSEQ multiplex PCR; TCRdb's version includes in-frame clones alone and lacks a portion of them. The sample carries a few hundred thousand clones, 83% recorded once. The sequence was obtained from a woman aged 25 to 39 with COVID-19, enrolled during active disease. Material: peripheral blood. The rearrangement links TRBV7-2 to TRBJ2-3, with 11 nucleotides matching TRBD2. In DNA, the CDR3 is TGTGCCAGCAGCTTCGCTAGCGGGAGGAGCACAGATACGCAGTATTTT. Translated, it gives CASSFASGRSTDTQYF.